Listed below are T cell receptor beta chains from one sample, sequenced in a study of blood T cell repertoires in COVID-19. The assay was immunoSEQ multiplex PCR, and TCRdb's table has in-frame clones only and misses some. The repertoire consists of about 210,000 clones, with roughly 90% occurring once and the leading ten covering 0.78%. Material for sequencing was peripheral blood. All receptors come from a woman aged 65 to 85 with acute or convalescent COVID-19. Each CDR3 is given without its conserved first and last residue.

v_call	j_call	cdr3_aa
TRBV7-9	TRBJ2-7	ASATQGTDEQY
TRBV2	TRBJ1-1	ASRGTGKGGTEAF
TRBV5-4	TRBJ2-6	ASSSSGAGANVLT
TRBV15	TRBJ2-1	ATSSGERRNEQF
TRBV9	TRBJ1-1	ASSVVGTGHTEAF
TRBV5-1	TRBJ2-3	ASRLGQGPDTQY
TRBV24-1	TRBJ2-1	ATSRTSDGLEQF
TRBV4-3	TRBJ2-1	ASSRHFADSSYNEQF
TRBV29-1	TRBJ1-1	SVVGTEAF
TRBV2	TRBJ2-5	ASAARQETQY
TRBV4-3	TRBJ1-2	ASSQGGGDLGGYT
TRBV2	TRBJ1-6	ASSDNRFNSPLH
TRBV20-1	TRBJ2-7	SASSSYEQY
TRBV9	TRBJ1-2	ASSPTDSYGYT
TRBV27	TRBJ1-1	ASRPTGGTEAF
TRBV5-1	TRBJ2-3	ASTPGVAGAADTQY
TRBV5-1	TRBJ1-2	ASSSRTGGLADYYGYT
TRBV2	TRBJ2-3	ASGGTGGKTDTQY
TRBV11-2	TRBJ2-1	ASSLDRFSYNEQF
TRBV19	TRBJ1-3	ASRDGSISGNTIY
TRBV27	TRBJ1-2	ASSLWGQGVIKGYT
TRBV10-2	TRBJ1-1	ASVDGQGHTEAF
TRBV5-4	TRBJ2-6	ASSPILAGGRGANVLT
TRBV10-2	TRBJ2-3	ASRREGLGDTQY
TRBV5-4	TRBJ1-5	ASSLGGQGGNNQPQH
TRBV5-1	TRBJ2-2	ASSTTGDTGELF
TRBV5-1	TRBJ1-2	ASSWTVGGYGYT
TRBV5-1	TRBJ1-4	ASSLAAGTNEKLF
TRBV27	TRBJ2-3	ASSALAGNTQY
TRBV5-1	TRBJ2-6	ASSLATSQGVPGANVLT
TRBV10-2	TRBJ2-2	ASSAPTGLGTGELF
TRBV6-1	TRBJ1-5	ASSAGTGPRASHQPQH
TRBV6-1	TRBJ1-2	ASSEDRIYGYT
TRBV19	TRBJ1-5	ASSMGGPDQPQH
TRBV5-4	TRBJ1-1	ASSSGQLNTEAF
TRBV5-1	TRBJ1-2	ASSYLGSGGKDYGYT
TRBV4-1	TRBJ2-1	ASRSMGLAGGPTSYNEQF
TRBV18	TRBJ2-1	ASSPFITSGRGDEQF